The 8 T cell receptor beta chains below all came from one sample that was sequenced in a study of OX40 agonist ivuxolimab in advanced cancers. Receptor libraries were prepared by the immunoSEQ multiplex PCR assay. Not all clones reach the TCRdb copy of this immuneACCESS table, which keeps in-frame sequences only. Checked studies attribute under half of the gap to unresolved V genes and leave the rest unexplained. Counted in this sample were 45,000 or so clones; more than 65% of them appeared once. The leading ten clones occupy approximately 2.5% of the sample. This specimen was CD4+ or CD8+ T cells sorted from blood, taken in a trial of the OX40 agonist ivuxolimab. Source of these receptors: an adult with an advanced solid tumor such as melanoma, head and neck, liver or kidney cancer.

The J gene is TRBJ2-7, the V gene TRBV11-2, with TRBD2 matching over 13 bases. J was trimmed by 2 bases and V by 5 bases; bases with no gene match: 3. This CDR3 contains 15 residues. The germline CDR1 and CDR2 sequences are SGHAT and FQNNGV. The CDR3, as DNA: TGTGCCAGCAGCAAACTAGCGGGAGGGCCCTACGAGCAGTACTTC. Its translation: CASSKLAGGPYEQYF.

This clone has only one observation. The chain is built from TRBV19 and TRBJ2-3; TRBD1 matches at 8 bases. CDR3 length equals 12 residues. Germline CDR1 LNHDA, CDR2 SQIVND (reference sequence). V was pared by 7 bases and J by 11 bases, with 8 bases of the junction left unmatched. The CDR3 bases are TGTGCCAGTAAGGGGACCGGGACAGGGCAGTATTTT. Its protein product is CASKGTGTGQYF.

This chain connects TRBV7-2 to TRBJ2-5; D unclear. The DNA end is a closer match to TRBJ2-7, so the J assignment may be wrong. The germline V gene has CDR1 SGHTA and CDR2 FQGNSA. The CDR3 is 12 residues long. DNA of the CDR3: TGTGCCAGCAGCCCGGGTAGGAGCGAGCAGTACTTC. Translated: CASSPGRSEQYF.

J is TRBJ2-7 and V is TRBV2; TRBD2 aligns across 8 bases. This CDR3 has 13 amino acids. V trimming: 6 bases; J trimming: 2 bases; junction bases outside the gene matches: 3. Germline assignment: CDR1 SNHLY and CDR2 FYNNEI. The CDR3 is CASRASGPYEQYF. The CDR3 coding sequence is TGTGCCAGCAGGGCTAGCGGGCCCTACGAGCAGTACTTC.

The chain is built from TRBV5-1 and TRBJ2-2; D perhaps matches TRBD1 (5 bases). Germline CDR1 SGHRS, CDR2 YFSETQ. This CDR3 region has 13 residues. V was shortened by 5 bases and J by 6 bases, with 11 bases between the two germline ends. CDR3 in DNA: TGCGCCAGCAGTCTGGACAATCCCGGGGAGCTGTTTTTT. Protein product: CASSLDNPGELFF.

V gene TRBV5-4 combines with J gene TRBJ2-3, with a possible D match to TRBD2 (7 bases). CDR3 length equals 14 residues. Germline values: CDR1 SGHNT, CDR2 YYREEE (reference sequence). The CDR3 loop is CALRGGGLTDTQYF. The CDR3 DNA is TGTGCTTTGAGAGGGGGGGGGCTCACAGATACGCAGTATTTT.

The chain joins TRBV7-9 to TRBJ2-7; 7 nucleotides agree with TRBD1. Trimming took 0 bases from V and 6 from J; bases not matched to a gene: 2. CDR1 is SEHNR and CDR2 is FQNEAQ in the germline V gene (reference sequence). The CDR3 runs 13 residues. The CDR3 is CASSLAQGVEQYF. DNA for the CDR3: TGTGCCAGCAGCTTAGCCCAGGGGGTCGAGCAGTACTTC.

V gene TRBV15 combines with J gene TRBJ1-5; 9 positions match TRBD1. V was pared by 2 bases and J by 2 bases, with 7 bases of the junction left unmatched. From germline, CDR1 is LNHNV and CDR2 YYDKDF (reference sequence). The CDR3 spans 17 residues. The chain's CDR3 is CATSRRPGQGGNQPQHF. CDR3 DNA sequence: TGTGCCACCAGCAGACGACCGGGACAGGGAGGCAATCAGCCCCAGCATTTT.